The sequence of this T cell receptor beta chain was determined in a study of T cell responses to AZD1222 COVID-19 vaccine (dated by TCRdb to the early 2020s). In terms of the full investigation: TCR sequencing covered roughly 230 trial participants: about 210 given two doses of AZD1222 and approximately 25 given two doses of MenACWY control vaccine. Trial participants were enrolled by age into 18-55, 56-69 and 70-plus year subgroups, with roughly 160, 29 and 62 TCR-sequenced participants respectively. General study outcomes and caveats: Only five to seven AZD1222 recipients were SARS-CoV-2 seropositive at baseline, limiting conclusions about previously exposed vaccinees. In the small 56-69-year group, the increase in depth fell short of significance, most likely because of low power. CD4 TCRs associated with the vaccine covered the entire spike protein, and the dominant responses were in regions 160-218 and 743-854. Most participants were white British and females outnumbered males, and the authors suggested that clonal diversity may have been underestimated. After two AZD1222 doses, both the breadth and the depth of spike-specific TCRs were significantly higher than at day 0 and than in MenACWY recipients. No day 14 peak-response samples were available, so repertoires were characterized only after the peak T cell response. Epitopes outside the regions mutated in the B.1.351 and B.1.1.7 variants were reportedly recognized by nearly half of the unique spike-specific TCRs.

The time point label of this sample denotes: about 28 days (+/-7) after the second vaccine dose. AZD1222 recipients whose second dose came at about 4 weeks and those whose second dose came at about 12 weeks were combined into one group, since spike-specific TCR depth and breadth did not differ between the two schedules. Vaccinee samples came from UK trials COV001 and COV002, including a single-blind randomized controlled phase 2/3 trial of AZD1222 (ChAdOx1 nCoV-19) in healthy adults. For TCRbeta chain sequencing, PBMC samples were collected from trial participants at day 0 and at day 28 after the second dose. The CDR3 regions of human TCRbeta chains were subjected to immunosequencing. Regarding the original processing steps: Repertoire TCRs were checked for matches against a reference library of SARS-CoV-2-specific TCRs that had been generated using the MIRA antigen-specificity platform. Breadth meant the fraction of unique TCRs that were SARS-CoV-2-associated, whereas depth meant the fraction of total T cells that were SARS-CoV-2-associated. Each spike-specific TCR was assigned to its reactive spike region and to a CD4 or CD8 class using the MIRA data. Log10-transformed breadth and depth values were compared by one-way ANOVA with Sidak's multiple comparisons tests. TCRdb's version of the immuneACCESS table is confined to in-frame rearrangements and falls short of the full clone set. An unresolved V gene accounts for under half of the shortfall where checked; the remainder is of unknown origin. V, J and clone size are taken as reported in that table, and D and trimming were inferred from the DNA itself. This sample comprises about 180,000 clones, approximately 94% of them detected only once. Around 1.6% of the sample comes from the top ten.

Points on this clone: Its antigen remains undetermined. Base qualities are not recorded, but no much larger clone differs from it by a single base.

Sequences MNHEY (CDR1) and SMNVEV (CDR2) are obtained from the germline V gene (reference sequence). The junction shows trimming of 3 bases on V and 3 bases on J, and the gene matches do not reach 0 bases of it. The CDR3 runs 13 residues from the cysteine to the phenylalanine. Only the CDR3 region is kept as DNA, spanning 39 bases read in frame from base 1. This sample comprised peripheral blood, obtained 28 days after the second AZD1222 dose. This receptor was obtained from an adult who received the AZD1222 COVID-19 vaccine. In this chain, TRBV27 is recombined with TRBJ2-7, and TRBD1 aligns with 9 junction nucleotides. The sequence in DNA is TGTGCCAGCAGTTTGACAGGGGGCTACGAGCAGTACTTC. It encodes CASSLTGGYEQYF.